A single sample is the source of the 8 T cell receptor beta chains below, sequenced in a study of T cell responses to AZD1222 COVID-19 vaccine. Method: immunoSEQ multiplex PCR; TCRdb's copy keeps in-frame clones and lacks some. The table includes some 92,000 clones, roughly 90% detected once. The sample consisted of peripheral blood, taken on day 0 of AZD1222 vaccination. The origin of the receptors is an adult in good health.

V gene TRBV15 combines with J gene TRBJ2-1; 10 bases map to TRBD2. The CDR3 extends over 19 amino acids. Germline lookup yields CDR1 LNHNV and CDR2 YYDKDF (reference sequence). The trim removed 0 bases at V and 2 bases at J, leaving 10 bases unmatched. CDR3 region: CATSRDREGSGRTYNEQFF. The DNA for the CDR3 is TGTGCCACCAGCAGAGACCGGGAAGGTAGCGGGAGGACCTACAATGAGCAGTTCTTC.

The chain is built from TRBV3-1 (or the pseudogene TRBV3-2) and TRBJ2-7, with D hard to call. Trimming stripped 0 bases from V and 2 bases from J, with 14 bases between. Germline V gene sequence: CDR1 LGHDT, CDR2 YNNKEL (reference sequence). The CDR3 is 16 amino acids. CDR3 in DNA: TGTGCCAGCAGCCAAGATTTAGGAGACCTGACCTACGAGCAGTACTTC. Protein sequence: CASSQDLGDLTYEQYF.

This chain uses TRBV29-1 with TRBJ2-7; the match to TRBD1 covers 7 bases. The CDR3 length is 12 residues. Germline trimming cut 5 bases from V and 5 bases from J; bases unmatched to any gene: 6. CDR1 and CDR2 (germline): SQVTM, ANQGSEA. The CDR3, as DNA: TGCAGCGTTAGCAGGGGGAAGCACGAGCAGTACTTC. Protein product: CSVSRGKHEQYF.

This chain joins TRBV5-8 and TRBJ2-5; 9 nucleotides match TRBD2. This CDR3 spans 16 amino acids. Trimming took 0 bases from V and 5 from J; bases not matched to a gene: 8. Germline CDR1 and CDR2: SGHTS and YDEGEE. The chain's CDR3 is CASSLEGLARDETQYF. DNA of the CDR3: TGTGCCAGCAGCTTGGAGGGACTAGCAAGGGATGAGACCCAGTACTTC.

V usage is TRBV20-1 and J usage is TRBJ2-1; D is uncertain. In germline, CDR1 is DFQATT, CDR2 SNEGSKA (reference sequence). The CDR3 contains 10 residues. The CDR3: CSAAHNEQFF. CDR3 nucleotides: TGCAGCGCGGCCCACAATGAGCAGTTCTTC.

The V call is TRBV5-6, the J call TRBJ1-2; D is possibly TRBD1 (6 bases). This CDR3 is built from 13 residues. Germline V gene sequence: CDR1 SGHDT, CDR2 YYEEEE. Trimming cost V 6 bases and J 4 bases, with 13 bases left between them. CDR3 coding DNA: TGTGCCAGCACCCGCAGGGGTGGCTATGGCTACACCTTC. This translates into CASTRRGGYGYTF.

V is TRBV19 and J is TRBJ1-6; 7 nucleotides match TRBD1. The germline gives CDR1 LNHDA, CDR2 SQIVND (reference sequence). The CDR3 contains 13 residues. J was trimmed by 7 bases and V by 7 bases; bases with no gene match: 4. In DNA form, the CDR3 reads TGTGCCAGTACCGGGACAGTGAATTCACCCCTCCACTTT. Its translation is CASTGTVNSPLHF. Full variable domain (outside the CDR3, taken from reference TRBV19 and TRBJ1-6): DGGITQSPKYLFRKEGQNVTLSCEQNLNHDAMYWYRQDPGQGLRLIYYSQIVNDFQKGDIAEGYSVSREKKESFPLTVTSAQKNPTAFYLCASTGTVNSPLHFGNGTRLTVT.

As concerns this clone: Other DNA variants within this sample encode the same CDR3. The chain recombines TRBV28 with TRBJ1-1; TRBD1 aligns across 9 bases. The CDR3 is 14 residues long. The V and J ends lost 6 bases and 0 bases, in that order; junction bases with no gene match: 2. Germline V lookup: CDR1 MDHEN, CDR2 SYDVKM. The CDR3: CASRGQGLNTEAFF. The CDR3 DNA sequence: TGTGCCAGCAGGGGACAGGGATTGAACACTGAAGCTTTCTTT.